Listed below are T cell receptor beta chains from one sample, sequenced in a study of control samples from healthy donors and cancer patients. Assay: immunoSEQ multiplex PCR; the TCRdb copy retains only in-frame clones and omits some. The sample shows about 120,000 clones, about 91% of them seen only once. The sample comprised blood. The receptors come from a middle-aged man in good health. CDR3s include the opening cysteine and the closing phenylalanine or tryptophan. A D gene is named only where the DNA matches it firmly. Some rows have no size entry. The others give once, few or many, or a class for an expanded clone.

TRBJ1-1	few	-	TRBV4-3	CASSQAGVGTEAFF	TGCGCCAGCAGCCAAGCCGGGGTGGGAACTGAAGCTTTCTTT
TRBJ2-4	-	TRBD2	TRBV4-1	CASSQGGLAWNIQYF	TGCGCCAGCAGCCAAGGGGGACTAGCGTGGAACATTCAGTACTTC
TRBJ1-4	-	TRBD1	TRBV9	CASSPQGGPGEKLFF	TGTGCCAGCAGCCCCCAGGGGGGCCCGGGGGAAAAACTGTTTTTT
TRBJ1-1	-	-	TRBV29-1	CSVRHREGTEAFF	TGCAGCGTTCGGCACAGGGAAGGAACTGAAGCTTTCTTT
TRBJ1-2	-	-	TRBV29-1	CSFPGLRGYTF	TGCAGCTTTCCCGGGCTTAGGGGCTACACCTTC
TRBJ1-1	-	-	TRBV12-3/TRBV12-4	CASSLDQNTEAFF	TGTGCCAGCAGTTTAGATCAGAACACTGAAGCTTTCTTT
TRBJ1-5	-	-	TRBV28	CASSFTGARNQPQHF	TGTGCCAGCAGTTTTACCGGGGCTCGAAATCAGCCCCAGCATTTT
TRBJ1-1	-	-	TRBV19	CASSKVRGNRLEAFF	TGTGCCAGTAGTAAGGTTCGGGGGAATAGACTAGAAGCTTTCTTT
TRBJ1-6	-	TRBD1	TRBV5-6	CASSSPTGANSPLHF	TGTGCCAGCAGCTCTCCCACAGGGGCGAATTCACCCCTCCACTTT
TRBJ1-5	-	TRBD1	TRBV24-1	CATSDADRGYNQPQHF	TGTGCCACCAGTGATGCTGACAGGGGATACAATCAGCCCCAGCATTTT
TRBJ2-2	-	-	TRBV7-8	CASSPQPQGVGELFF	TGTGCCAGCAGCCCCCAACCACAGGGAGTCGGGGAGCTGTTTTTT
TRBJ1-5	-	-	TRBV5-1	CASSFVADQPQHF	TGCGCCAGCAGCTTTGTTGCTGATCAGCCCCAGCATTTT
TRBJ1-5	-	-	TRBV27	CASSLAVNQPQHF	TGTGCCAGCAGTCTTGCGGTGAATCAGCCCCAGCATTTT
TRBJ1-1	-	-	TRBV19	CASTPGRTEAFF	TGTGCCAGTACCCCAGGGAGAACTGAAGCTTTCTTT
TRBJ1-2	-	-	TRBV7-9	CASSKTDRRYGYTF	TGTGCCAGCAGCAAAACAGACAGGCGATATGGCTACACCTTC
TRBJ1-6	-	-	TRBV11-2	CASSLGSPLHF	TGTGCCAGCAGCTTGGGATCACCCCTCCACTTT
TRBJ1-4	-	TRBD1	TRBV13	CASSLGTGGSNEKLFF	TGTGCCAGCAGCTTAGGGACAGGGGGCTCTAATGAAAAACTGTTTTTT
TRBJ2-5	-	-	TRBV11-2	CASSPSFGGVETQYF	TGTGCCAGCAGTCCCTCTTTCGGAGGCGTGGAGACCCAGTACTTC
TRBJ1-1	-	-	TRBV29-1	CSVEVARGSGEAFF	TGCAGCGTTGAAGTCGCTCGGGGGTCGGGTGAAGCTTTCTTT
TRBJ1-5	once	-	TRBV6-2/TRBV6-3	CASSYYERGANQPQHF	TGTGCCAGCAGTTACTACGAGAGGGGCGCGAATCAGCCCCAGCATTTT
TRBJ1-3	few	TRBD1	TRBV3-1/TRBV3-2	CASRLSTGTGDSGNTIYF	TGTGCCAGCAGATTATCAACCGGGACAGGGGACTCTGGAAACACCATATATTTT
TRBJ2-2	-	-	TRBV6-5	CASSSRRRNTGELFF	TGTGCCAGCAGTTCTCGCCGACGTAACACCGGGGAGCTGTTTTTT
TRBJ1-2	-	-	TRBV20-1	CSADKEYGYTF	TGCAGTGCTGATAAAGAATATGGCTACACCTTC
TRBJ1-2	-	TRBD1	TRBV10-3	CAIRGPGQGYYGYTF	TGTGCCATCAGAGGACCGGGACAGGGGTACTATGGCTACACCTTC
TRBJ2-1	-	TRBD2	TRBV7-9	CASSFLAGPENEQFF	TGTGCCAGCAGCTTTCTAGCGGGGCCCGAAAATGAGCAGTTCTTC
TRBJ2-7	-	TRBD1	TRBV2	CASDDRGLGEQYF	TGTGCCAGCGACGACAGGGGCCTGGGTGAGCAGTACTTC
TRBJ1-6	-	TRBD1	TRBV6-5	CASSYDRGRSPLHF	TGTGCCAGCAGTTATGACAGGGGGAGGTCACCCCTCCACTTT
TRBJ2-1	-	TRBD1	TRBV6-4	CASSEYRGSNEQFF	TGTGCCAGCAGTGAATACAGGGGTTCGAATGAGCAGTTCTTC
TRBJ2-1	-	TRBD2	TRBV24-1	CATSGRGLAGESSYNEQFF	TGTGCCACCAGTGGGCGGGGACTAGCGGGGGAAAGCTCCTACAATGAGCAGTTCTTC
TRBJ2-7	-	TRBD1	TRBV19	CASSISGTGIYEQYF	TGTGCCAGTAGTATATCGGGGACAGGGATCTACGAGCAGTACTTC
TRBJ2-7	once	TRBD1	TRBV6-6	CASSYPGTGGYEQYF	TGTGCCAGCAGTTACCCCGGGACAGGGGGGTACGAGCAGTACTTC
TRBJ1-5	-	TRBD1	TRBV27	CASSPDRGRNQPQHF	TGTGCCAGCAGTCCGGACAGGGGGCGGAATCAGCCCCAGCATTTT
TRBJ1-2	-	TRBD1	TRBV30	CAGGWTGVNYGYTF	TGTGCCGGGGGGTGGACAGGGGTTAACTATGGCTACACCTTC
TRBJ2-3	-	-	TRBV24-1	CATSEISTDTQYF	TGTGCCACCAGTGAAATCAGCACAGATACGCAGTATTTT
TRBJ1-2	-	-	TRBV6-1	CASSEWGGRIGYTF	TGTGCCAGCAGTGAATGGGGGGGGCGAATAGGCTACACCTTC
TRBJ2-1	-	TRBD1	TRBV10-3	CAIRGDRGIDEQFF	TGTGCCATCAGAGGGGACAGGGGGATCGATGAGCAGTTCTTC
TRBJ2-7	-	-	TRBV3-1/TRBV3-2	CASSQALEGTYEQYF	TGTGCCAGCAGCCAAGCCCTCGAAGGGACCTACGAGCAGTACTTC
TRBJ1-6	-	-	TRBV5-6	CASSLGGYNSPLHF	TGTGCCAGCAGCTTGGGAGGATATAATTCACCCCTCCACTTT
TRBJ1-6	once	TRBD1	TRBV5-5	CASSLGVSGQRTLHF	TGTGCCAGCAGCTTGGGAGTTTCGGGACAGAGGACCCTCCACTTT
TRBJ2-1	few	TRBD2	TRBV5-4	CASSSGTSGGANEQFF	TGTGCCAGCAGCTCGGGGACTAGCGGGGGGGCAAATGAGCAGTTCTTC
TRBJ1-2	-	-	TRBV12-3/TRBV12-4	CASSFGANYGYTF	TGTGCCAGCAGTTTTGGTGCTAACTATGGCTACACCTTC
TRBJ2-7	-	-	TRBV2	CASSELPGAVEQYF	TGTGCCAGCAGTGAGCTTCCGGGGGCGGTCGAGCAGTACTTC
TRBJ2-1	-	-	TRBV10-2	CASREGNEQFF	TGCGCCAGCAGGGAGGGCAATGAGCAGTTCTTC
TRBJ2-7	-	-	TRBV13	CASSLALSSYEQYF	TGTGCCAGCAGCTTAGCGCTTAGCTCCTACGAGCAGTACTTC
TRBJ2-3	once	TRBD2	TRBV6-5	CASRGGGGTDTQYF	TGTGCCAGCAGGGGCGGGGGGGGCACAGATACGCAGTATTTT
TRBJ2-3	once	-	TRBV4-1	CASSRGEGVNTQYF	TGCGCCAGCAGCCGGGGTGAGGGGGTCAATACGCAGTATTTT
TRBJ1-6	-	-	TRBV7-9	CASSLGGGFNSPLHF	TGTGCCAGCAGCTTAGGTGGAGGTTTTAATTCACCCCTCCACTTT
TRBJ1-4	-	-	TRBV27	CASSPTETYNEKLFF	TGTGCCAGCAGTCCAACAGAAACCTATAATGAAAAACTGTTTTTT
TRBJ1-3	-	-	TRBV5-4	CASSGNSGNTIYF	TGTGCCAGCAGTGGTAATTCTGGAAACACCATATATTTT
TRBJ2-3	-	-	TRBV21-1	CASSRGVADYSSTDTQYF	TGTGCCAGCAGCCGGGGGGTAGCGGACTACTCTAGCACAGATACGCAGTATTTT